Each of the 27 T cell receptor beta chains below was sequenced from the same sample in a study of blood T cell repertoires in COVID-19. TCRdb's copy holds only in-frame clones and misses some; the assay was immunoSEQ multiplex PCR. The table lists about 73,000 clones, around 83% of them singletons, with roughly 5.6% in the top ten. Sequenced input: peripheral blood. These receptors all stem from a man aged 50 to 60 with active COVID-19.

This clone was recorded once. The chain is built from TRBV28 and TRBJ1-4; TRBD1 matches 9 bases. Germline V gives CDR1 MDHEN, CDR2 SYDVKM. Trimming removed 2 bases from V and 6 bases from J; junction bases left unmatched: 1. The CDR3 is made up of 14 amino acids. DNA of the CDR3: TGTGCCAGCAGTTTAGGGGACAGGGATGAAAAACTGTTTTTT. Translating gives CASSLGDRDEKLFF. The entire variable domain, with the rest obtained from reference TRBV28 and TRBJ1-4, is as follows: DVKVTQSSRYLVKRTGEKVFLECVQDMDHENMFWYRQDPGLGLRLIYFSYDVKMKEKGDIPEGYSVSREKKERFSLILESASTNQTSMYLCASSLGDRDEKLFFGSGTQLSVL.

The rearrangement uses TRBV9 and TRBJ1-6; TRBD1 matches at 8 bases. Germline trimming cut 4 bases from V and 1 base from J; bases unmatched to any gene: 10. The CDR3 loop spans 18 amino acids. Germline V CDR1 and CDR2: SGDLS, YYNGEE. CDR3 in amino acids: CASSSPGTGASYNSPLHF. The CDR3 DNA is TGTGCCAGCAGCTCCCCCGGGACAGGAGCATCCTATAATTCACCCCTCCACTTT.

On this clone: The same CDR3 also results from other DNA sequences found in this sample. The chain combines TRBV18 with TRBJ1-3; D remains ambiguous. V was cut by 2 bases and J by 0 bases, with 8 bases left in between. Germline values: CDR1 KGHSH, CDR2 LQKENI. This CDR3 is built from 15 residues. The CDR3 DNA reads TGTGCCAGCTCACCAAGCACCTACTCTGGAAACACCATATATTTT. This translates into CASSPSTYSGNTIYF.

The rearrangement joins TRBV10-1 to TRBJ1-1; no clear D gene. CDR1 WNHNN and CDR2 SYGVQD come from the germline V gene (reference sequence). Deletions cut 4 bases from V and 5 bases from J, with 11 bases between. The CDR3 is 13 amino acids. The CDR3 sequence: CASSARERTEAFF. CDR3 bases: TGCGCCAGCAGTGCAAGGGAGAGGACTGAAGCTTTCTTT.

This clone occurred once. The chain recombines TRBV6-6 with TRBJ1-1; 8 bases map to TRBD1. Germline CDR1 MNHNY, CDR2 SVGAGI (reference sequence). The junction had 8 bases not matched to a gene; V was cut back by 4 bases and J by 4 bases. The CDR3 has 15 amino acids. The CDR3 sequence is CASSSWTGPGTEAFF. The CDR3 DNA reads TGTGCCAGCAGTTCTTGGACAGGGCCGGGCACTGAAGCTTTCTTT.

The chain links TRBV9 to TRBJ2-7, with 7 bases aligning to TRBD2. The V gene end was trimmed by 4 bases and the J gene end by 7 bases; junction bases not matched to a gene: 17. Germline CDR1 and CDR2: SGDLS and YYNGEE. The CDR3 is 16 amino acids. The CDR3 sequence is CASSPRAGADKGEQYF. The CDR3 coding sequence is TGTGCCAGCAGCCCCCGGGCGGGAGCGGATAAAGGGGAGCAGTACTTC.

This chain links TRBV10-3 with TRBJ2-7; TRBD2 matches at 12 bases. V was clipped by 2 bases and J by 1 base; unmatched bases: 6. CDR1 is ENHRY and CDR2 is SYGVKD in the germline V gene. This CDR3 comprises 17 residues. The CDR3 DNA follows: TGTGCCATCAGTGAGGGACTAGCGGGAAGGCGGTCCTACGAGCAGTACTTC. It encodes CAISEGLAGRRSYEQYF.

The CDR3 here is CASSQLRTGEETQYF. The CDR3 nucleotides are TGTGCCAGCAGCCAACTCAGGACAGGGGAGGAGACCCAGTACTTC. The chain links TRBV3-1 (or the pseudogene TRBV3-2) to TRBJ2-5, with 9 bases matching TRBD1. Germline-derived CDR1 and CDR2 are LGHDT and YNNKEL (reference sequence). The CDR3 consists of 15 residues. Trimming at V came to 2 bases and at J to 5 bases, leaving 6 bases not matched to a gene.

J is TRBJ2-2 and V is TRBV5-1; D is perhaps TRBD1 (5 bases). Germline CDR1 is SGHRS and CDR2 is YFSETQ. This CDR3 spans 13 amino acids. The ends were cut back, 4 bases at V and 4 bases at J, with 8 bases in the middle. The CDR3 nucleotides are TGCGCCAGCAGCGCCGACAGCACCGGGGAGCTGTTTTTT. Its translation: CASSADSTGELFF. Using reference TRBV5-1 and TRBJ2-2 for the parts outside the CDR3, the full variable domain is KAGVTQTPRYLIKTRGQQVTLSCSPISGHRSVSWYQQTPGQGLQFLFEYFSETQRNKGNFPGRFSGRQFSNSRSEMNVSTLELGDSALYLCASSADSTGELFFGEGSRLTVL.

The chain couples TRBV4-2 to TRBJ2-3; 12 bases map to TRBD2. Trimming took 0 bases from V and 10 from J; bases not matched to a gene: 5. From germline, CDR1 is LGHNA and CDR2 YNFKEQ. There are 15 residues in the CDR3. The CDR3 protein is CASSQDRLAGVSQYF. The CDR3 DNA reads as TGTGCCAGCAGCCAAGATAGACTAGCGGGAGTTTCGCAGTATTTT.

J is TRBJ1-5 and V is TRBV27; TRBD1 agrees at 7 bases. The CDR3 extends over 13 amino acids. V was pared by 4 bases and J by 7 bases, with 4 bases of the junction left unmatched. Germline loops: CDR1 MNHEY, CDR2 SMNVEV (reference sequence). This CDR3 is CASSWGQWQPQHF. In DNA form, the CDR3 reads TGTGCCAGCAGTTGGGGACAGTGGCAGCCCCAGCATTTT.

The CDR3 region is CASRDDTNTEAFF. The CDR3 coding sequence is TGTGCCAGTAGGGATGACACGAACACTGAAGCTTTCTTT. The chain recombines TRBV19 with TRBJ1-1; no clear D. CDR1 is LNHDA and CDR2 is SQIVND in the germline V gene (reference sequence). This CDR3 spans 13 amino acids. Trimming removed 6 bases from V and 1 base from J, with 9 bases in between.

The chain joins TRBV4-2 to TRBJ2-2; the D gene is possibly TRBD1 (6 bases). CDR1 and CDR2 from the germline V gene are LGHNA and YNFKEQ. The V end lost 4 bases, the J end lost 10 bases, and 16 bases lay between the germline ends. The CDR3 is 14 amino acids. The CDR3 nucleotides read TGTGCCAGCAGCCTCCTGGGGGCGGACGCGGAGCTGTTTTTT. It codes for CASSLLGADAELFF.

The chain joins TRBV19 to TRBJ2-1; TRBD1 might be the D (6 bases). The CDR3 loop spans 15 amino acids. With 7 bases removed from V and 1 base from J, the gap between germline ends came to 14 bases. Germline CDR1 reads LNHDA; CDR2 reads SQIVND (reference sequence). The CDR3, as DNA: TGTGCCAGTAACCTTAGGGGGAAATCCTACAATGAGCAGTTCTTC. This encodes CASNLRGKSYNEQFF.

This clone was detected once. This chain joins TRBV19 and TRBJ2-7, with 8 nucleotides matching TRBD2. Trimming at V came to 6 bases and at J to 2 bases, leaving 9 bases not matched to a gene. The length of the CDR3 is 15 residues. Germline V CDR1 and CDR2: LNHDA, SQIVND (reference sequence). The CDR3 sequence: CASSRGSGATYEQYF. In DNA form, the CDR3 reads TGTGCCAGTAGCAGGGGTAGCGGGGCCACCTACGAGCAGTACTTC.

This clone was seen only a few times. V usage is TRBV19 and J usage is TRBJ2-7, with a possible D match to TRBD2 (5 bases). The germline CDR1 and CDR2 sequences are LNHDA and SQIVND (reference sequence). CDR3 length equals 13 residues. Between the trimmed V and J ends, which lost 5 bases and 3 bases, there was a span of 11 bases. CDR3 protein: CASSFGLDYEQYF. The CDR3 DNA reads as TGTGCCAGTAGTTTCGGACTTGACTACGAGCAGTACTTC.

The chain is built from TRBV9 and TRBJ2-1, with TRBD1 as a possible D gene (5 bases). The V end was cut by 4 bases, the J end by 0 bases, with 11 bases between. CDR1 is SGDLS and CDR2 is YYNGEE in the germline V gene. This CDR3 has 15 residues. Here the CDR3 DNA reads TGTGCCAGCAGCCCCCAGGGTATCTCCTACAATGAGCAGTTCTTC. Its protein product is CASSPQGISYNEQFF. Variable domain in full (rest from reference TRBV9 and TRBJ2-1): DSGVTQTPKHLITATGQRVTLRCSPRSGDLSVYWYQQSLDQGLQFLIQYYNGEERAKGNILERFSAQQFPDLHSELNLSSLELGDSALYFCASSPQGISYNEQFFGPGTRLTVL.

The chain combines TRBV6-1 with TRBJ1-2; D ambiguous. The CDR3 contains 13 residues. Germline CDR1 reads MNHNS; CDR2 reads SASEGT. Trimming cost V 0 bases and J 1 base, with 3 bases left between them. CDR3 DNA sequence: TGTGCCAGCAGTGAAGCTCTTAACTATGGCTACACCTTC. Translating gives CASSEALNYGYTF.

The chain employs TRBV28 and TRBJ2-7; D gene uncertain. The CDR3 loop spans 13 amino acids. Looked up from germline, CDR1 is MDHEN and CDR2 is SYDVKM. V gave up 2 bases and J gave up 2 bases, with 7 bases separating them. The CDR3, as DNA: TGTGCCAGCAGTTTACCAGGCCCCTACGAGCAGTACTTC. Translation: CASSLPGPYEQYF.

The CDR3 region is CASSLSGGNTEAFF. Here the CDR3 DNA reads TGTGCCAGTAGTTTGTCCGGGGGGAACACTGAAGCTTTCTTT. This rearrangement joins TRBV19 to TRBJ1-1; D may be TRBD1 (5 bases). Trimming shortened V by 5 bases and J by 1 base, and 11 bases separated the two germline ends. The CDR3 covers 14 residues. Germline loops: CDR1 LNHDA, CDR2 SQIVND (reference sequence).

The J gene is TRBJ1-2, the V gene TRBV28, with a weak D call TRBD1 (6 bases). The CDR3 runs to 15 residues. Germline loops: CDR1 MDHEN, CDR2 SYDVKM. The V end was cut by 7 bases, the J end by 5 bases, with 20 bases between. For the CDR3, the DNA is TGTGCCAGCACCCTCGGGGGGGCCCGGACATATGGCTACACCTTC. It translates to CASTLGGARTYGYTF.

This clone was detected a few times. V usage is TRBV29-1 and J usage is TRBJ1-1; D possibly corresponds to TRBD1 (6 bases). This CDR3 comprises 11 residues. CDR1 SQVTM and CDR2 ANQGSEA come from the germline V gene. Trimming left V 6 bases short and J 7 bases short, with 12 bases between. The CDR3 protein is CSVRQALEAFF. For the CDR3, the DNA is TGCAGCGTCCGACAGGCGCTTGAAGCTTTCTTT.

The CDR3 DNA sequence: TGTGCCAGCAGCCAACCACAGGGACACCTATCTAGCACAGATACGCAGTATTTT. Translated: CASSQPQGHLSSTDTQYF. The chain joins TRBV4-2 to TRBJ2-3, with D maybe TRBD1 (6 bases). From germline, CDR1 is LGHNA and CDR2 YNFKEQ. The length of the CDR3 is 18 residues. V lost 2 bases and J 0 bases, leaving 18 bases between the germline ends.

The chain joins TRBV6-5 to TRBJ2-7; perhaps TRBD1 as D (5 bases). Between the trimmed V and J ends, which lost 5 bases and 2 bases, there was a span of 13 bases. Germline V lookup: CDR1 MNHEY, CDR2 SVGAGI. This CDR3 is 14 amino acids long. CDR3 sequence reads: CASSKISGTYEQYF. CDR3 coding DNA: TGTGCCAGCAGTAAAATCTCAGGGACCTACGAGCAGTACTTC.

The chain recombines TRBV6-2 or TRBV6-3 with TRBJ2-1, with D perhaps matching TRBD2 (5 bases). The CDR3 is made up of 18 amino acids. Germline V lookup: CDR1 MNHEY, CDR2 SVGEGT. Trimming shortened V by 2 bases and J by 1 base, and 18 bases separated the two germline ends. The CDR3 loop reads CASSYPTRGEYSYNEQFF. DNA of the CDR3: TGTGCCAGCAGTTACCCTACTAGAGGAGAATATTCCTACAATGAGCAGTTCTTC.

The CDR3 nucleotides read TGCAGCGCTGGGGACAGGGGGCCTGGAAACACCATATATTTT. This encodes CSAGDRGPGNTIYF. This chain connects TRBV29-1 to TRBJ1-3; 12 nucleotides align to TRBD1. The junction had 3 bases not matched to a gene; V was cut back by 7 bases and J by 2 bases. From germline, CDR1 is SQVTM and CDR2 ANQGSEA. The length of the CDR3 is 14 residues.

The chain combines TRBV9 with TRBJ2-7, with D possibly being TRBD2 (5 bases). The CDR3 loop spans 14 amino acids. V lost 2 bases to trimming and J lost 7 bases, with 16 bases between them. Germline CDR1 and CDR2: SGDLS and YYNGEE. DNA for the CDR3: TGTGCCAGCAGCGTCACCGGGGTTCCGACAGAGCAGTACTTC. It encodes CASSVTGVPTEQYF.